This TCR beta chain was recovered during a study of B cell selection in AIRE deficiency. Study outcomes and limitations: Shared Treg sequences had shorter CDR3s, biased toward rearrangements with few non-templated insertions.

The regulatory T cell sort gate was CD4+CD25hiCD127low/negative. As to this clone: As yet, its antigen is unknown.

In the original analysis: Treg pools: 51,000 or so distinct patient, under 100,000 donor TCRbeta sequences. The assay was immunoSEQ multiplex PCR, and TCRdb's table has in-frame clones only and misses some. That table is the source of V, J and clone size, and D and trimming were worked out from the DNA. The sample consists of 5,200 or so clones, 70% to 90% of them appearing once. V gave up 4 bases and J gave up 8 bases; unmatched junction bases: 10. Germline CDR1 MDHEN, CDR2 SYDVKM. The CDR3 has 16 residues. Sample: Tregs sorted from PBMCs. The genes are TRBV28 and TRBJ2-3; TRBD2 aligns across 12 bases. The receptor comes from a human donor with AIRE deficiency. CDR3 sequence: CASSSPGLAGMGTQYF. The CDR3 nucleotides are TGTGCCAGCAGTTCACCGGGACTAGCGGGTATGGGTACGCAGTATTTT.